These 16 T cell receptor beta chains share one sample of origin, sequenced in a study of T cell responses to AZD1222 COVID-19 vaccine. TCRdb's copy holds only in-frame clones and misses some; the assay was immunoSEQ multiplex PCR. The sample has 200,000 or so clones, about nine tenths seen once. The sequences come from peripheral blood, collected on day 0 of MenACWY control vaccination. These receptor sequences come from an adult in good health.

The rearrangement joins TRBV2 to TRBJ1-1; D unresolved. Germline V lookup: CDR1 SNHLY, CDR2 FYNNEI. The CDR3 has 13 amino acids. V was clipped by 3 bases and J by 6 bases, with 11 bases between them. CDR3 in DNA: TGTGCCAGCAGTGATACGGCGGGTCCTGAAGCTTTCTTT. As protein: CASSDTAGPEAFF.

The V and J genes are TRBV5-1 and TRBJ1-3, with 7 bases identical to TRBD1. The CDR3 runs to 16 residues. J was trimmed by 0 bases and V by 4 bases; bases with no gene match: 7. CDR1 is SGHRS and CDR2 is YFSETQ in the germline V gene. CDR3 in amino acids: CASSAGQSSSGNTIYF. The CDR3 nucleotides read TGCGCCAGCAGCGCGGGACAGTCTAGCTCTGGAAACACCATATATTTT.

The J gene is TRBJ1-2, the V gene TRBV11-2; no clear D. The germline V gene encodes CDR1 SGHAT and CDR2 FQNNGV. Trimming removed 1 base from V and 4 bases from J, with 13 bases in between. This CDR3 has 15 amino acids. For the CDR3, the DNA is TGTGCCAGCAGCTTAGCCGGCGGATTAGGCTATGGCTACACCTTC. Its translation is CASSLAGGLGYGYTF.

This chain connects TRBV4-3 to TRBJ1-1; the D is unclear. The germline V gene has CDR1 LGHNA and CDR2 YSLEER. The CDR3 totals 13 residues. V shed 1 base and J shed 1 base, with 4 bases lying between them. For the CDR3, the DNA is TGCGCCAGCAGCCAAGCAGGGAACACTGAAGCTTTCTTT. Amino acid sequence: CASSQAGNTEAFF.

The V call is TRBV5-1, the J call TRBJ1-1, with 8 positions matching TRBD1. The CDR3 sequence is 13 residues long. CDR1 and CDR2 from the germline V gene are SGHRS and YFSETQ. V shed 5 bases and J 1 base; nucleotides not matched to a gene: 1. The CDR3 here is CASRTGENTEAFF. The DNA of the CDR3 is TGCGCCAGCAGGACAGGGGAGAACACTGAAGCTTTCTTT.

This clone has a single count. The V gene is TRBV6-5, the J gene TRBJ1-5, with D perhaps matching TRBD1 (5 bases). The CDR3 has 14 residues. V gave up 6 bases and J gave up 2 bases, with 11 bases separating them. Germline values: CDR1 MNHEY, CDR2 SVGAGI. CDR3 in amino acids: CASRRGWGNQPQHF. CDR3 coding DNA: TGTGCCAGCAGAAGGGGTTGGGGCAATCAGCCCCAGCATTTT.

As concerns this clone: At one end, the junction sequence differs from germline, possibly due to a read error. The chain joins TRBV13 to TRBJ2-7, with TRBD2 as a possible D gene (6 bases). The CDR3 has 16 residues. CDR1 is PRHDT and CDR2 is FYEKMQ in the germline V gene (reference sequence). The CDR3 DNA reads as TGTGCCAGCAGCTTATTTCCCGACGGGAGCTTTTACGAGCAGTACTTT. It encodes CASSLFPDGSFYEQYF.

The chain is built from TRBV24-1 and TRBJ2-1; unclear D gene. Looked up from germline, CDR1 is KGHDR and CDR2 is SFDVKD. This CDR3 contains 12 residues. Trimming took off 6 bases at V and 5 bases at J, with 7 bases between the two ends. The CDR3 loop is CATSRSNNEQFF. The CDR3 DNA reads as TGTGCCACCAGTAGGAGTAACAATGAGCAGTTCTTC.

The genes are TRBV3-1 (or the pseudogene TRBV3-2) and TRBJ1-2; D not certain. Between the trimmed V and J ends, which lost 1 base and 0 bases, there was a span of 12 bases. CDR3 length equals 16 residues. Germline V lookup: CDR1 LGHDT, CDR2 YNNKEL (reference sequence). The CDR3 DNA reads as TGTGCCAGCAGCCAAGTGGGGTCAGGTGCTAACTATGGCTACACCTTC. This codes for CASSQVGSGANYGYTF.

The chain uses TRBV19 and TRBJ2-6; no firm D call. V lost 4 bases, J lost 2 bases, and 6 bases lay in between. Germline V gene sequence: CDR1 LNHDA, CDR2 SQIVND (reference sequence). The CDR3 runs to 14 residues. The CDR3 region is CASSTFTGANVLTF. CDR3 sequence (DNA): TGTGCCAGTAGTACCTTTACTGGGGCCAACGTCCTGACTTTC.

V and J are TRBV24-1 and TRBJ2-1, with 10 bases identical to TRBD2. The CDR3 loop spans 16 amino acids. Germline trimming cut 0 bases from V and 8 bases from J; bases unmatched to any gene: 6. Germline V lookup: CDR1 KGHDR, CDR2 SFDVKD. CDR3 DNA sequence: TGTGCCACCAGTGATTTGGGGCTAGCGGGGGTCGATGAGCAGTTCTTC. As protein: CATSDLGLAGVDEQFF.

The rearrangement uses TRBV19 and TRBJ1-2; the match to TRBD1 covers 8 bases. The germline gives CDR1 LNHDA, CDR2 SQIVND (reference sequence). V was clipped by 8 bases and J by 5 bases; unmatched bases: 16. This CDR3 has 16 amino acids. CDR3 coding DNA: TGTGCCAGTTTCCCCTCCCCAACAGGGGGTTGGTATGGCTACACCTTC. Translation gives CASFPSPTGGWYGYTF.

The rearrangement joins TRBV6-5 to TRBJ2-7; TRBD1 agrees at 9 bases. The CDR3 extends over 14 amino acids. Per germline, CDR1 MNHEY and CDR2 SVGAGI. V lost 2 bases to trimming and J lost 5 bases; unmatched junction nucleotides: 4. CDR3 loop: CASSYVGQGNEQYF. The DNA of the CDR3 is TGTGCCAGCAGTTACGTGGGACAGGGTAACGAGCAGTACTTC.

The chain uses TRBV27 and TRBJ2-3; tentative D call: TRBD1 (6 bases). Trimming took off 2 bases at V and 5 bases at J, with 14 bases between the two ends. The CDR3 totals 15 residues. The V gene's germline CDR1 is MNHEY and CDR2 SMNVEV (reference sequence). The CDR3 DNA reads TGTGCCAGCAGTTTAGGCACAGGGTGGGAAGATACGCAGTATTTT. Protein: CASSLGTGWEDTQYF.

The V and J genes are TRBV12-3 or TRBV12-4 and TRBJ1-4, with a possible D match to TRBD1 (6 bases). V lost 6 bases, J lost 11 bases, and 16 bases lay in between. This CDR3 contains 13 residues. This chain's CDR3 is CASSRDTVLKLFF. In nucleotides, the CDR3 is TGTGCCAGCAGCCGGGACACCGTTTTGAAACTGTTTTTT.

The chain combines TRBV7-2 with TRBJ1-5; D not resolved. The CDR3 sequence is 14 residues long. Trimming took 5 bases from V and 7 from J, leaving 15 bases between them. Germline V gene data show CDR1 as SGHTA and CDR2 as FQGNSA. In nucleotides, the CDR3 is TGTGCCAGCAGCCTGGACTCCGCCGGCCAGCCCCAGCATTTT. It specifies CASSLDSAGQPQHF.